The 15 T cell receptor beta chains presented below share a single source sample, sequenced in a study of blood T cells in healthy people across ages. Next came a second PCR, run for about 7 to 11 cycles, which used a sample-barcoded 5' primer along with a J-beta primer mix. MiXCR, run by TCRdb on the 5' RACE reads, gives a single entry per CDR3 protein. The data contain some 700,000 distinct CDR3 sequences, around 46% of them singletons. The sequencing input was blood. The source is a woman aged 60 to 75 in good health.

Only a few counts were recorded for this clonotype. V is TRBV7-2 and J is TRBJ1-5; no clear D. V lost 4 bases to trimming and J lost 8 bases, with 12 bases between them. The CDR3 is made up of 13 amino acids. Germline assignment: CDR1 SGHTA and CDR2 FQGNSA. CDR3 sequence reads: CASSYQEVEPQHF. CDR3 DNA sequence: TGTGCCAGCAGCTATCAAGAGGTAGAGCCCCAGCATTTT.

The rearrangement uses TRBV4-3 and TRBJ2-5, with no clear D. The DNA end is a closer match to TRBJ2-7, so the J assignment may be wrong. In germline, CDR1 is LGHNA, CDR2 YSLEER. This CDR3 is 14 amino acids long. CDR3 residues: CASSQEAGNYEQYF. The CDR3 DNA reads TGCGCCAGCAGCCAAGAGGCAGGCAACTACGAGCAGTACTTC.

The J gene is TRBJ2-5, the V gene TRBV29-1; the D gene is possibly TRBD2 (5 bases). The V gene lost 4 bases and the J gene lost 2 bases, with 8 bases spanning the gap. The CDR3 covers 12 residues. Germline lookup yields CDR1 SQVTM and CDR2 ANQGSEA. CDR3 DNA: TGCAGCGTTGGCCGGGAACAAGAGACCCAGTACTTC. It is translated as CSVGREQETQYF.

This clonotype was observed a handful of times. The chain recombines TRBV6-1 with TRBJ1-2; D uncertain. Trimming pared 1 base from V and 2 bases from J, leaving 8 bases between. The CDR3 is 14 amino acids. The germline CDR1 and CDR2 sequences are MNHNS and SASEGT. In DNA, the CDR3 is TGTGCCAGCAGTGAAGTAAAGACAAACTATGGCTACACCTTC. Amino acid sequence: CASSEVKTNYGYTF.

This clonotype was detected many times. The genes are TRBV20-1 and TRBJ2-4; D remains unclear. Trimming shortened V by 3 bases and J by 0 bases, and 9 bases separated the two germline ends. The CDR3 has 14 amino acids. The germline V gene encodes CDR1 DFQATT and CDR2 SNEGSKA (reference sequence). CDR3 sequence: CSASREPAKNIQYF. In DNA form, the CDR3 reads TGCAGTGCTAGTCGAGAACCAGCCAAAAACATTCAGTACTTC.

The gene calls are TRBV28 and TRBJ2-3; 7 bases match TRBD1. CDR1 is MDHEN, CDR2 SYDVKM, per germline. The CDR3 covers 19 residues. V shed 3 bases, J shed 2 bases, and the junction held 17 bases outside the gene matches. This chain's CDR3 is CASSLWALEGAGSTDTQYF. The CDR3 region has the DNA TGTGCCAGCAGTTTGTGGGCGCTTGAGGGGGCGGGTTCCACAGATACGCAGTATTTT.

The rearrangement joins TRBV20-1 to TRBJ1-5; TRBD1 agrees at 9 bases. CDR3 length: 16 residues. Germline-derived CDR1 and CDR2 are DFQATT and SNEGSKA (reference sequence). Germline trimming cut 5 bases from V and 4 bases from J; bases unmatched to any gene: 12. CDR3 protein: CSAPPGQGGVNQPQHF. The DNA for the CDR3 is TGCAGTGCTCCCCCGGGACAGGGCGGGGTAAATCAGCCCCAGCATTTT.

This clonotype was counted between two and nine times. The chain combines TRBV12-3 or TRBV12-4 with TRBJ2-7, with TRBD1 matching 8 bases. The CDR3 is 17 amino acids. Trimming at V came to 3 bases and at J to 4 bases, leaving 14 bases not matched to a gene. CDR3 sequence (DNA): TGTGCCAGCAGTTTCTCAGCCCGGGACAGGCAATCGTACGAGCAGTACTTC. Its protein is CASSFSARDRQSYEQYF.

This rearrangement joins TRBV29-1 to TRBJ1-1; 9 bases line up with TRBD1. The length of the CDR3 is 16 residues. Germline V gene sequence: CDR1 SQVTM, CDR2 ANQGSEA. The V and J ends lost 2 bases and 5 bases, in that order; junction bases with no gene match: 12. This chain's CDR3 is CSVETADRGSNTEAFF. DNA for the CDR3: TGCAGCGTTGAAACGGCGGACAGGGGATCTAATACTGAAGCTTTCTTT.

The V and J genes are TRBV24-1 and TRBJ2-5; TRBD2 matches 9 bases. J was trimmed by 5 bases and V by 2 bases; bases with no gene match: 11. The germline V gene has CDR1 KGHDR and CDR2 SFDVKD. The length of the CDR3 is 17 residues. DNA of the CDR3: TGTGCCACCAGTGATTCACCCGGTGAAAGCGGGAGGGAGACCCAGTACTTC. This translates into CATSDSPGESGRETQYF.

V and J are TRBV12-3 or TRBV12-4 and TRBJ2-7, with a weak D call TRBD1 (6 bases). CDR3 length equals 13 residues. Deletions cut 6 bases from V and 9 bases from J, with 18 bases between. CDR3 sequence (DNA): TGTGCCAGCAGGACTGACACAGGGATCGGGCAGTACTTC. Translated, it gives CASRTDTGIGQYF.

The chain couples TRBV9 to TRBJ2-1; 9 positions agree with TRBD2. Germline V gives CDR1 SGDLS, CDR2 YYNGEE. The CDR3 contains 16 residues. V was clipped by 0 bases and J by 5 bases; unmatched bases: 6. In DNA, the CDR3 is TGTGCCAGCAGCGTAGTAACTAGCGGGCCCCACAATGAGCAGTTCTTC. Its translation: CASSVVTSGPHNEQFF.

V is TRBV7-2 and J is TRBJ2-7; the match to TRBD2 covers 9 bases. Trimming cost V 6 bases and J 5 bases; bases outside gene matches: 14. The CDR3 totals 16 residues. Per germline, CDR1 SGHTA and CDR2 FQGNSA. The CDR3 loop is CASRPPAGGMMHEQYF. The CDR3 DNA sequence: TGTGCCAGCAGACCCCCGGCGGGGGGGATGATGCACGAGCAGTACTTC.

This clonotype was seen many times. The genes are TRBV4-2 and TRBJ2-7, with 7 bases identical to TRBD1. The CDR3 consists of 14 residues. Germline CDR1 and CDR2: LGHNA and YNFKEQ. After removal of 4 bases from V and 4 bases from J, the junction contained 7 bases not matched to a gene. The DNA for the CDR3 is TGTGCCAGCAGCCCAGGGGGTACCGGGTACGAGCAGTACTTC. This translates into CASSPGGTGYEQYF.

Concerning this clonotype itself: A much larger clone sits a single nucleotide away, making a read error possible. The gene calls are TRBV7-9 and TRBJ2-4; 7 nucleotides align to TRBD1. The J call may be in error: the DNA end matches TRBJ2-7 better. Germline assignment: CDR1 SEHNR and CDR2 FQNEAQ (reference sequence). The CDR3 runs 14 residues. In DNA form, the CDR3 reads TGTGCCAGCAGCTTCCGGGACAGACACTACGAGCAGTACTTC. Residues: CASSFRDRHYEQYF.